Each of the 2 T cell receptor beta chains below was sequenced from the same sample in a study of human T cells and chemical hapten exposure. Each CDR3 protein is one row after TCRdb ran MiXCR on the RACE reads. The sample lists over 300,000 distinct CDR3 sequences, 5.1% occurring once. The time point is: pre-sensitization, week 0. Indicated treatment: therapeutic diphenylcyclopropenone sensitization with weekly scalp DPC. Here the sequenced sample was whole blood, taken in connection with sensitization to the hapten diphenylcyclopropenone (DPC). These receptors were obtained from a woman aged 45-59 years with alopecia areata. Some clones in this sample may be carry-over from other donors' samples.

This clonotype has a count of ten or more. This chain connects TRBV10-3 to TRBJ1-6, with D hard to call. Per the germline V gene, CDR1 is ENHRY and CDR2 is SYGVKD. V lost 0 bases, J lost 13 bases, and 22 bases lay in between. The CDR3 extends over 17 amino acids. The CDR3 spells CAISESLSSGLKPPLHF. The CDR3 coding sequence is TGTGCCATCAGTGAGTCCCTTTCTTCCGGACTCAAGCCCCCCCTCCACTTT.

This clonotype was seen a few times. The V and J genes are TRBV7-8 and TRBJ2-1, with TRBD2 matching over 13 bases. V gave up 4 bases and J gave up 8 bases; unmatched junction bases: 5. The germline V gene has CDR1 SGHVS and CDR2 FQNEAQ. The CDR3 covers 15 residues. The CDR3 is CASSWTSGSEHEQFF. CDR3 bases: TGTGCCAGCAGCTGGACTAGCGGGAGTGAGCATGAGCAGTTCTTC.